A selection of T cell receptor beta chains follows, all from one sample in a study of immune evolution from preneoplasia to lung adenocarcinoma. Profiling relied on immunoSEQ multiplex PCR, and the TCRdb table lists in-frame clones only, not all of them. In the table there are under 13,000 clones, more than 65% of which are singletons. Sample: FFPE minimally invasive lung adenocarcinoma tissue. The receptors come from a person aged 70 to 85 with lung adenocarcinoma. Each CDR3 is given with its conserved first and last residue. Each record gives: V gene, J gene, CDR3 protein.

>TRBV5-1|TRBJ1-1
CASSLGDRPSTEAFF
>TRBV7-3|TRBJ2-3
CASSWTGGGGYTQYF
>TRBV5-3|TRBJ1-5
CARSLKRCGQPQHF
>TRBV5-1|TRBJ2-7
CASSRTGQLGYEQYF
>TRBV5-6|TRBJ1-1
CASSFDLYMNTEAFF
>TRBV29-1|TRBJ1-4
CSVASTNEKLFF
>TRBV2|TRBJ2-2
CASSGQGTGELFF
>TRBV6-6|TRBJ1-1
CASSTDRLAFF
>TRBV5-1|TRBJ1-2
CASSIGTGPYGYTF
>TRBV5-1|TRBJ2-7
CASSSQGSPPYEQYF
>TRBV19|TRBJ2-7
CASSMGASSYEQYF
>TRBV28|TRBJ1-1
CASSLAARNTEAFF
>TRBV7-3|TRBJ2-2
CASSRTSAGGELFF
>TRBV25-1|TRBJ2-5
CASSGRGFAETQYF
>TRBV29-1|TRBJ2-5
CSVVGYGETQYF
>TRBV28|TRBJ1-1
CASARGGRPGAFF
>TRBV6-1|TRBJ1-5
CAVRGHLSNQPQHF